In its sample, the clone carrying this T cell receptor beta chain was seen many times. This CDR3 is 14 amino acids long. J was trimmed by 1 base and V by 10 bases; bases with no gene match: 9. Per germline, CDR1 MNHNS and CDR2 SASEGT. Produced via immunoSEQ multiplex PCR; TCRdb's table is partial and in-frame only. Reported are approximately 25,000 clones, none seen only once; the ten largest carry approximately 4.7%. These data belong to a study of T cells after posttransplantation cyclophosphamide. This chain uses TRBV6-1 with TRBJ2-7, with 8 bases matching TRBD1. This receptor was identified in a woman aged 50 to 60 in good health, CMV-negative, and a related stem cell transplant donor. The material sequenced was PBMCs. In nucleotides, the CDR3 is TGTGCCACGTCAAAGACAGGGGCTTCCTACGAGCAGTACTTC. The encoded protein is CATSKTGASYEQYF.